The source of this TCR beta chain is a study of CD8 T cells in Susac syndrome. Reverse transcription of roughly 0.5 to 1 ug RNA used random hexamers. TCRdb redid the calling of the immunoSEQ multiplex PCR reads with MiXCR, one entry per CDR3 protein. The sample has about 430,000 distinct CDR3 sequences; 75% to 90% are singletons. This CDR3 has 16 amino acids. The authors carried out high-throughput sequencing of TCR beta. They applied it to CD8+ and CD4+ T cells obtained from blood. The sequence came from a human donor with multiple sclerosis. The sample taken for sequencing was CD8+ T cells from PBMCs. J is TRBJ1-2 and V is TRBV21-1. TRBV21-1 represents a pseudogene. CDR3 bases: TGTGCCAGCAGCAAAACCCCGTTGGGAGGCTCCTATGGCTACACCTTC. Its protein product is CASSKTPLGGSYGYTF.